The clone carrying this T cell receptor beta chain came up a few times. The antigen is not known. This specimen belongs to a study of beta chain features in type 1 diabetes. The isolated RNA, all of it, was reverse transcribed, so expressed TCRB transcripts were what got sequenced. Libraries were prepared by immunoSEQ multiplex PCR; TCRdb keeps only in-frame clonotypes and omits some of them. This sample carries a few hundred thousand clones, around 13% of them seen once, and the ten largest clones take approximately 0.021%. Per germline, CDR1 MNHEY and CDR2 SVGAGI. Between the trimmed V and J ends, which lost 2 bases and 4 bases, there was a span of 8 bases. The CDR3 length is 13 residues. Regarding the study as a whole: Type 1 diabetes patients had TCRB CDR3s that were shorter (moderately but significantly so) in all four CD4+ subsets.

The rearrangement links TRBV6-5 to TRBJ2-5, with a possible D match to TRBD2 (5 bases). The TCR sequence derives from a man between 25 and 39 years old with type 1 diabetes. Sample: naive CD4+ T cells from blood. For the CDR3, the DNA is TGTGCCAGCAGTTACGAGGGCCGAGAGACCCAGTACTTC. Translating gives CASSYEGRETQYF.